The 11 T cell receptor beta chains below were found in one sample sequenced in a study of blood T cell repertoires in COVID-19. Data came from immunoSEQ multiplex PCR; TCRdb stores just in-frame clones and leaves some out. Here the sample spans fewer than 600,000 clones, roughly nine tenths being singletons. The sequenced sample was peripheral blood. These receptors came from a man aged 18 to 30 with COVID-19, enrolled during active disease.

The rearrangement links TRBV30 to TRBJ2-1; 10 bases are shared with TRBD1. CDR3 size: 14 residues. Germline trimming cut 6 bases from V and 9 bases from J; bases unmatched to any gene: 11. Germline V CDR1 and CDR2: GTSNPN, SVGIG (reference sequence). The chain's CDR3 is CACYLGQGVGEQFF. In nucleotides, the CDR3 is TGTGCCTGTTATCTCGGACAGGGGGTGGGTGAGCAGTTCTTC.

On this clone: Other DNA sequences of this sample code for an identical CDR3. V is TRBV6-5 and J is TRBJ2-7, with 9 bases matching TRBD1. The CDR3 extends over 13 amino acids. Germline CDR1 reads MNHEY; CDR2 reads SVGAGI. The trim removed 6 bases at V and 5 bases at J, leaving 5 bases unmatched. The CDR3 nucleotides are TGTGCCAGCAGCAGCCGGGACAGGGACGAGCAGTACTTC. It encodes CASSSRDRDEQYF.

The rearrangement joins TRBV28 to TRBJ2-3; the match to TRBD2 covers 15 bases. V dropped 7 bases and J dropped 4; count of bases not matched to a gene: 18. CDR3 length: 20 amino acids. Germline V CDR1 and CDR2: MDHEN, SYDVKM. CDR3 region: CASTNLGGTSGRRQPDTQYF. The CDR3 DNA reads as TGTGCCAGCACCAATTTGGGGGGGACTAGCGGGAGGCGTCAGCCAGATACGCAGTATTTT.

The chain employs TRBV15 and TRBJ2-5; D may be TRBD2 (7 bases). This CDR3 spans 16 amino acids. Trimming stripped 0 bases from V and 1 base from J, with 12 bases between. Germline CDR1 and CDR2: LNHNV and YYDKDF (reference sequence). The CDR3: CATSRDHGGPQETQYF. The CDR3 DNA sequence: TGTGCCACCAGCAGAGATCACGGGGGGCCCCAAGAGACCCAGTACTTC. The full variable domain, with the rest looked up from reference TRBV15 and TRBJ2-5, is DAMVIQNPRYQVTQFGKPVTLSCSQTLNHNVMYWYQQKSSQAPKLLFHYYDKDFNNEADTPDNFQSRRPNTSFCFLDIRSPGLGDTAMYLCATSRDHGGPQETQYFGPGTRLLVL.

CDR3 nucleotide sequence: TGTGCCAGCAGGGCCGGGACAGGGGGCTCCTACGAGCAGTACTTC. Translated, it gives CASRAGTGGSYEQYF. V and J are TRBV6-5 and TRBJ2-7; TRBD1 agrees at 11 bases. The CDR3 length is 15 residues. V was pared by 6 bases and J by 0 bases, with 4 bases of the junction left unmatched. In germline, CDR1 is MNHEY, CDR2 SVGAGI.

This clone was picked up a small number of times. Other DNA variants within this sample encode the same CDR3. The chain employs TRBV5-1 and TRBJ2-3; D possibly corresponds to TRBD2 (6 bases). V was shortened by 0 bases and J by 3 bases, with 8 bases between the two germline ends. The germline gives CDR1 SGHRS, CDR2 YFSETQ. This CDR3 spans 14 amino acids. The CDR3 nucleotides read TGCGCCAGCAGCTTGGGGGGAGGAACAGATACGCAGTATTTT. The encoded protein is CASSLGGGTDTQYF.

The rearrangement uses TRBV11-3 and TRBJ2-5; D is possibly TRBD2 (6 bases). V lost 4 bases and J lost 5, with 11 bases in between. This CDR3 is 13 amino acids long. The germline gives CDR1 SGHNT, CDR2 YENEEA. The CDR3 nucleotides read TGTGCCAGCAGCTCCATCCGGGGGGAGACCCAGTACTTC. Encoded protein: CASSSIRGETQYF.

This chain connects TRBV11-2 to TRBJ2-2, with 7 bases that match TRBD2. This CDR3 is built from 18 residues. V trimming: 2 bases; J trimming: 0 bases; junction bases outside the gene matches: 9. CDR1 is SGHAT, CDR2 FQNNGV, per germline. The CDR3 nucleotides read TGTGCCAGCAGCTTAAAGCGCCCCGGGAGGTCGAACACCGGGGAGCTGTTTTTT. The encoded protein is CASSLKRPGRSNTGELFF.

The chain has TRBV10-2 and TRBJ2-7; perhaps TRBD1 as D (6 bases). The CDR3 spans 12 residues. From germline, CDR1 is WSHSY and CDR2 SAAADI. V was trimmed by 10 bases and J by 0 bases, leaving 10 bases between them. The CDR3 is CATRDISYEQYF. CDR3 sequence (DNA): TGCGCCACGAGGGACATCTCCTACGAGCAGTACTTC.

As regards this clone: The sample has other DNA sequences that encode this CDR3 too. The chain uses TRBV19 and TRBJ2-1; 14 bases are shared with TRBD2. Germline assignment: CDR1 LNHDA and CDR2 SQIVND (reference sequence). The CDR3 is 15 amino acids. V was pared by 9 bases and J by 6 bases, with 7 bases of the junction left unmatched. The CDR3, as DNA: TGTGCCAGCCGCCCGGGACTAGCGGGAGTCAATGAGCAGTTCTTC. This sequence encodes CASRPGLAGVNEQFF.

The chain is built from TRBV4-1 and TRBJ1-2, with a weak D call TRBD1 (6 bases). This CDR3 has 14 residues. Germline-derived CDR1 and CDR2 are MGHRA and YSYEKL. Trimming stripped 4 bases from V and 6 bases from J, with 15 bases between. In DNA form, the CDR3 reads TGCGCCAGCAGCCGGGGGCGTACGAGGGATGGCTACACCTTC. Its protein product is CASSRGRTRDGYTF.